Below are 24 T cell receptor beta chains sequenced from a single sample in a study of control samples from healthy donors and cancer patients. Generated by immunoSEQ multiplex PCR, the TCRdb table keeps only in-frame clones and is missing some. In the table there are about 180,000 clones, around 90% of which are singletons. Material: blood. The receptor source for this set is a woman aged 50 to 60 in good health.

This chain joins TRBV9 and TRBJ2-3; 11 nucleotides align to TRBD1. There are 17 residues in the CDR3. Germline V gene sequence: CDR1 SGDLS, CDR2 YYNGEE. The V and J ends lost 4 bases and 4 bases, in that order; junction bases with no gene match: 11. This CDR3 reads CASSQYSGDRGADTQYF. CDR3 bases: TGTGCCAGCAGCCAATACTCGGGGGACAGGGGGGCAGATACGCAGTATTTT. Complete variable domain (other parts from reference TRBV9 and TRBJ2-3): DSGVTQTPKHLITATGQRVTLRCSPRSGDLSVYWYQQSLDQGLQFLIQYYNGEERAKGNILERFSAQQFPDLHSELNLSSLELGDSALYFCASSQYSGDRGADTQYFGPGTRLTVL.

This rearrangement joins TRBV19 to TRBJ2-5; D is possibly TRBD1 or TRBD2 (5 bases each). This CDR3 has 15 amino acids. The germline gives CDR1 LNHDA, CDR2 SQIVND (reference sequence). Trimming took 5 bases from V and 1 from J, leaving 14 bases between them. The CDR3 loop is CASSEGWGSQETQYF. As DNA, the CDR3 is TGTGCCAGTAGTGAGGGGTGGGGATCCCAAGAGACCCAGTACTTC.

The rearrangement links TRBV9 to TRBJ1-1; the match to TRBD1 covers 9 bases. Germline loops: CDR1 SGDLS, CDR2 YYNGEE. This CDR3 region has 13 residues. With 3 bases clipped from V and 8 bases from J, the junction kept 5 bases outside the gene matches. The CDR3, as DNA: TGTGCCAGCAGCGAGAGACAGGGGGAGGAAGCTTTCTTT. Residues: CASSERQGEEAFF.

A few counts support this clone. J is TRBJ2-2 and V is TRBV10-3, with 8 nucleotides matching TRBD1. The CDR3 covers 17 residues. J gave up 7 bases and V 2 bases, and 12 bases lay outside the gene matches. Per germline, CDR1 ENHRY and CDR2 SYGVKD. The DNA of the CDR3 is TGTGCCATCAGTGAGCACCGATTAAAACAGGGGGACGGGGAGCTGTTTTTT. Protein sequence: CAISEHRLKQGDGELFF.

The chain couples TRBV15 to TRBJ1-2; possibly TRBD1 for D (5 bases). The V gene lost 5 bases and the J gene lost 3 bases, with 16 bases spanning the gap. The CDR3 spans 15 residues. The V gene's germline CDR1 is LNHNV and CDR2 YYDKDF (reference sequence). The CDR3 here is CATSPWGDLDYGYTF. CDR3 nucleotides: TGTGCCACCAGCCCGTGGGGGGATCTGGACTATGGCTACACCTTC.

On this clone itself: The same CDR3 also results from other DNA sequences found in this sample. DNA of the CDR3: TGTGCCAGCTCACCACAGGGGGCGGAGACCCAGTACTTC. Protein product: CASSPQGAETQYF. This rearrangement joins TRBV18 to TRBJ2-5, with 7 bases aligning to TRBD1. Germline CDR1 reads KGHSH; CDR2 reads LQKENI. This CDR3 is 13 amino acids long. Germline trimming cut 1 base from V and 5 bases from J; bases unmatched to any gene: 1.

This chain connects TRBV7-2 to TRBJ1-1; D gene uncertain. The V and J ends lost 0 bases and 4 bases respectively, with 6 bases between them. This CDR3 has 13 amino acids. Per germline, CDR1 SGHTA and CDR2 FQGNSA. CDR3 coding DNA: TGTGCCAGCAGCTTAGCGGGAGTCACTGAAGCTTTCTTT. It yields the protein CASSLAGVTEAFF.

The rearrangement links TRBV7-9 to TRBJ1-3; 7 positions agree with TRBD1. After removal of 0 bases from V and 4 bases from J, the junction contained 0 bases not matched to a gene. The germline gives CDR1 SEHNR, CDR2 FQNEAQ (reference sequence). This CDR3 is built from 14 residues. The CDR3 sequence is CASSLAGGGNTIYF. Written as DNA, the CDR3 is TGTGCCAGCAGCTTAGCAGGGGGCGGAAACACCATATATTTT. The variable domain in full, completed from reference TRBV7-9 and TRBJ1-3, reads DTGVSQNPRHKITKRGQNVTFRCDPISEHNRLYWYRQTLGQGPEFLTYFQNEAQLEKSRLLSDRFSAERPKGSFSTLEIQRTEQGDSAMYLCASSLAGGGNTIYFGEGSWLTVV.

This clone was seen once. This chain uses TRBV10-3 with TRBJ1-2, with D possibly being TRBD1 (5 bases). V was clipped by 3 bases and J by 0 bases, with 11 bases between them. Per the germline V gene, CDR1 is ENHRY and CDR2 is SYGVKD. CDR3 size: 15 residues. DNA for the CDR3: TGTGCCATCAGTGACCCTTGGGGGGCTAACTATGGCTACACCTTC. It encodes CAISDPWGANYGYTF.

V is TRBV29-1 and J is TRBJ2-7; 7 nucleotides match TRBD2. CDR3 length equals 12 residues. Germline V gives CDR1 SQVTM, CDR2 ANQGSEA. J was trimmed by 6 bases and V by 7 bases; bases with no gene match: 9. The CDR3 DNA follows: TGCAGCGCCGGGCGGGGGATGGGCGAGCAGTACTTC. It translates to CSAGRGMGEQYF.

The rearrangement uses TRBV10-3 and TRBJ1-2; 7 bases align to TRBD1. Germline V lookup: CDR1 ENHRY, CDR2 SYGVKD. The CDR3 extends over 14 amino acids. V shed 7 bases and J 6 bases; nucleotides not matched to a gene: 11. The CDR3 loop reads CAITTGTEVHGYTF. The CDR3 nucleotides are TGTGCCATCACCACCGGGACAGAAGTACATGGCTACACCTTC.

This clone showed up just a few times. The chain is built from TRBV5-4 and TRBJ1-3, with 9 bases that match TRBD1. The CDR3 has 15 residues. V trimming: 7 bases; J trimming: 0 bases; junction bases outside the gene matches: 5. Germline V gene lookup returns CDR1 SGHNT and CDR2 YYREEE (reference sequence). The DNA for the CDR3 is TGTGCCAGCGGAGGACAGGGGCACTCTGGAAACACCATATATTTT. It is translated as CASGGQGHSGNTIYF.

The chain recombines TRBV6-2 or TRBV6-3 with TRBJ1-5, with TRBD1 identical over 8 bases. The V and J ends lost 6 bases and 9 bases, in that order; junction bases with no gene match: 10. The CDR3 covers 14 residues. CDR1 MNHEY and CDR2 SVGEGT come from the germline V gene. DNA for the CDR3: TGTGCCAGCAGCCCTCAGGGGGCCCCTCCGCCCCAGCATTTT. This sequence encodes CASSPQGAPPPQHF.

CDR3 loop: CASSLRGRYTEAFF. The CDR3 DNA follows: TGTGCCAGCAGTTTGAGGGGGAGGTACACTGAAGCTTTCTTT. The chain couples TRBV27 to TRBJ1-1; maybe TRBD1 (6 bases). The CDR3 extends over 14 amino acids. V lost 3 bases to trimming and J lost 3 bases, with 11 bases between them. The V gene's germline CDR1 is MNHEY and CDR2 SMNVEV (reference sequence).

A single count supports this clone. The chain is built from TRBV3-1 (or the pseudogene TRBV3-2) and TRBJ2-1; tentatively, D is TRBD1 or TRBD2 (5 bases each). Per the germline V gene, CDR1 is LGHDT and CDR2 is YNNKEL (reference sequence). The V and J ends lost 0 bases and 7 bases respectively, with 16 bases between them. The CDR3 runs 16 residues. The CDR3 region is CASSQEGEGHRNEQFF. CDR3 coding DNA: TGTGCCAGCAGCCAAGAAGGCGAGGGGCACAGGAATGAGCAGTTCTTC.

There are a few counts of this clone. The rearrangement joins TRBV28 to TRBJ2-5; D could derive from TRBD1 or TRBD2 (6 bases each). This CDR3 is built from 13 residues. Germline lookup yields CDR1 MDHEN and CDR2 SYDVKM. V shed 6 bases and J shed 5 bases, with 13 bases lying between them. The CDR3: CASSPAGGETQYF. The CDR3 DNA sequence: TGTGCCAGCAGCCCGGCCGGGGGCGAGACCCAGTACTTC.

The CDR3 DNA follows: TGTGCCAGCAGCTTGGAGTTGGCTAGGGAGCAGTACTTC. Encoded protein: CASSLELAREQYF. V and J are TRBV5-5 and TRBJ2-7; D is unclear. This CDR3 is built from 13 residues. Germline loops: CDR1 SGHKS, CDR2 YYEKEE (reference sequence). With 0 bases removed from V and 7 bases from J, the gap between germline ends came to 11 bases.

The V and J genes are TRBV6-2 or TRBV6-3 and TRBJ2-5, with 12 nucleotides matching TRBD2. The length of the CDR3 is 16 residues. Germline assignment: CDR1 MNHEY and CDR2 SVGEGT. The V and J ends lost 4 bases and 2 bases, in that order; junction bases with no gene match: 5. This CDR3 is CASSLHGTSGQETQYF. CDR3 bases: TGTGCCAGCAGTTTGCACGGGACTAGCGGGCAAGAGACCCAGTACTTC.

CDR3 sequence: CASSVPLAGSYEQYF. The CDR3 coding sequence is TGTGCCAGCAGCGTCCCCCTAGCGGGTTCCTACGAGCAGTACTTC. The chain links TRBV9 to TRBJ2-7; 8 positions match TRBD2. Germline V gives CDR1 SGDLS, CDR2 YYNGEE. V dropped 2 bases and J dropped 1; count of bases not matched to a gene: 5. The CDR3 spans 15 residues.

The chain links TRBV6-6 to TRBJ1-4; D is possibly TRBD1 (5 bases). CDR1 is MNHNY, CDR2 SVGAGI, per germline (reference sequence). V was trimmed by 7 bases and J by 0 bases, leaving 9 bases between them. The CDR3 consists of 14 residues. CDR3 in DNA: TGTGCCAGCAAGGGCAGGGCAACTAATGAAAAACTGTTTTTT. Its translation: CASKGRATNEKLFF.

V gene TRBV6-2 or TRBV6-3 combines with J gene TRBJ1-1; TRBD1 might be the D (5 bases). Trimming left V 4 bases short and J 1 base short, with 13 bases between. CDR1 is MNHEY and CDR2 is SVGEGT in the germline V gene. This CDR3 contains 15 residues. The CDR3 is CASSWGGIKNTEAFF. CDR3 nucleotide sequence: TGTGCCAGCAGTTGGGGGGGGATAAAGAACACTGAAGCTTTCTTT.

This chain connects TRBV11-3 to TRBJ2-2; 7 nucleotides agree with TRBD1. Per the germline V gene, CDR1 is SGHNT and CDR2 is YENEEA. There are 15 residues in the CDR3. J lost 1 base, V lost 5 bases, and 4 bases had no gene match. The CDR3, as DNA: TGTGCCAGCAGCCCGGGACAGCTGAACACCGGGGAGCTGTTTTTT. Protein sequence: CASSPGQLNTGELFF.

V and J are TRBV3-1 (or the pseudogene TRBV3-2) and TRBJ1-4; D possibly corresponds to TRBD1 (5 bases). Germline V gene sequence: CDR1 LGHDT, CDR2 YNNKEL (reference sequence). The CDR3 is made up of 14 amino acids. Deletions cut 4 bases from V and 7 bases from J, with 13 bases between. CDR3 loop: CASSLPGAGEKLFF. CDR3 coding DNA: TGTGCCAGCAGCCTGCCCGGGGCGGGTGAAAAACTGTTTTTT.

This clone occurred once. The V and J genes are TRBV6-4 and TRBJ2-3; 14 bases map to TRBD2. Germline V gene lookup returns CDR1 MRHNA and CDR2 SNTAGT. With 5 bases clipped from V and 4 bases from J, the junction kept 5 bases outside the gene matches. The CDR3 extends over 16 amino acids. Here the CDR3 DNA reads TGTGCCAGCAGTCAAGGGGGACTAGCGGGAGCAGATACGCAGTATTTT. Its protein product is CASSQGGLAGADTQYF.